A single sample is the source of the 15 T cell receptor beta chains below, sequenced in a study of shared clonotypes between healthy human individuals. CD45RO-negative CD8 cells positively selected for CCR7 made up the naive population, which excluded terminally differentiated effector memory CD45RA+ cells. Clones were sequenced by immunoSEQ multiplex PCR, and TCRdb holds only the in-frame ones, with some missing. The table shows about 2 million clones, with less than 95% occurring only once. The sample taken for sequencing was naive CD8+ T cells sorted from blood. These TCRs come from a man younger than 35 in good health.

The V call is TRBV6-6, the J call TRBJ2-2; D not resolved. V was clipped by 2 bases and J by 5 bases, with 6 bases between them. CDR3 length: 13 amino acids. Germline CDR1 and CDR2: MNHNY and SVGAGI (reference sequence). The CDR3 sequence: CASSYLGTGELFF. In nucleotides, the CDR3 is TGTGCCAGCAGTTACCTCGGGACCGGGGAGCTGTTTTTT.

The gene calls are TRBV2 and TRBJ2-3; D gene uncertain. Germline V gives CDR1 SNHLY, CDR2 FYNNEI. Trimming stripped 4 bases from V and 11 bases from J, with 19 bases between. CDR3 length: 14 residues. The CDR3 sequence is CASSVPQMAEKQYF. The CDR3 DNA is TGTGCCAGCAGTGTACCCCAGATGGCAGAGAAGCAGTATTTT.

Here the CDR3 DNA reads TGTGCCAGCAGTTACGTCGAATGGGACGGCAACACCTTC. Translating gives CASSYVEWDGNTF. V and J are TRBV6-6 and TRBJ1-2, with D perhaps TRBD1 (5 bases). Germline V gene sequence: CDR1 MNHNY, CDR2 SVGAGI (reference sequence). The V end was cut by 2 bases, the J end by 12 bases, with 16 bases between. This CDR3 region has 13 residues.

Worth noting for this clone: Different DNA sequences within this sample yield the same CDR3. The gene calls are TRBV7-2 and TRBJ2-7; D could derive from TRBD1 or TRBD2 (5 bases each). Germline assignment: CDR1 SGHTA and CDR2 FQGNSA. The CDR3 has 13 residues. V was trimmed by 4 bases and J by 0 bases, leaving 7 bases between them. The CDR3 sequence is CASSSGASYEQYF. The CDR3 DNA reads as TGTGCCAGCAGCTCCGGGGCCTCCTACGAGCAGTACTTC.

CDR3 residues: CASSSGTTNTGELFF. DNA for the CDR3: TGTGCCAGCAGCTCCGGGACAACAAACACCGGGGAGCTGTTTTTT. The V call is TRBV7-9, the J call TRBJ2-2; D might be TRBD1 (6 bases). Trimming removed 4 bases at V and 2 bases at J, with 11 bases between. The CDR3 consists of 15 residues. CDR1 is SEHNR, CDR2 FQNEAQ, per germline (reference sequence).

This clone was picked up one time. Other DNA sequences in this specimen translate into the identical CDR3. The chain employs TRBV5-4 and TRBJ2-3, with D possibly TRBD2 on 6 matching bases. Germline-derived CDR1 and CDR2 are SGHNT and YYREEE (reference sequence). This CDR3 is 14 amino acids long. The V gene lost 1 base and the J gene lost 1 base, with 7 bases spanning the gap. This chain's CDR3 is CASSLSGGTDTQYF. In DNA form, the CDR3 reads TGTGCCAGCAGCTTGTCGGGGGGCACAGATACGCAGTATTTT.

This clone was recorded once. The chain recombines TRBV5-6 with TRBJ2-7; D gene unclear. V was shortened by 3 bases and J by 6 bases, with 16 bases between the two germline ends. Germline assignment: CDR1 SGHDT and CDR2 YYEEEE. CDR3 length equals 14 residues. The CDR3 loop reads CASSYGSTVLEQYF. The CDR3 DNA reads as TGTGCCAGCAGCTATGGGTCTACGGTCCTCGAGCAGTACTTC. The full variable domain, with the rest looked up from reference TRBV5-6 and TRBJ2-7, is DAGVTQSPTHLIKTRGQQVTLRCSPKSGHDTVSWYQQALGQGPQFIFQYYEEEERQRGNFPDRFSGHQFPNYSSELNVNALLLGDSALYLCASSYGSTVLEQYFGPGTRLTVT.

This clone occurred once. A junction end diverges from the germline sequence, so it may reflect a read error. V is TRBV7-7 and J is TRBJ2-1, with TRBD2 identical over 15 bases. The germline gives CDR1 SSHAT, CDR2 FNYEAQ (reference sequence). There are 15 residues in the CDR3. The CDR3 reads CASSAGLAGGSEQFF. In DNA, the CDR3 is TGTGCTAGCAGCGCTGGACTAGCGGGAGGGTCTGAGCAGTTCTTC.

The chain couples TRBV19 to TRBJ1-1; D may be TRBD1 (5 bases). The V end was cut by 5 bases, the J end by 10 bases, with 20 bases between. The CDR3 has 14 residues. Germline V lookup: CDR1 LNHDA, CDR2 SQIVND (reference sequence). CDR3 protein: CASSFNDGALGAFF. CDR3 coding DNA: TGTGCCAGTAGTTTTAACGACGGGGCTTTAGGAGCTTTCTTT.

J is TRBJ2-7 and V is TRBV11-2; no clear D. Germline V lookup: CDR1 SGHAT, CDR2 FQNNGV. CDR3 length: 13 amino acids. V was pared by 5 bases and J by 3 bases, with 11 bases between. The CDR3 sequence is CASSVSLLYEQYF. CDR3 in DNA: TGTGCCAGCAGCGTTTCACTTCTCTACGAGCAGTACTTC.

This clone was counted once. V gene TRBV11-2 combines with J gene TRBJ1-2; unclear D gene. The V gene's germline CDR1 is SGHAT and CDR2 FQNNGV. Trimming left V 5 bases short and J 4 bases short, with 11 bases between. The CDR3 loop spans 13 amino acids. The CDR3 reads CASSVARAYGYTF. Here the CDR3 DNA reads TGTGCCAGCAGCGTGGCCAGAGCCTATGGCTACACCTTC.

The rearrangement uses TRBV10-2 and TRBJ2-3; 10 nucleotides line up with TRBD2. The germline V gene has CDR1 WSHSY and CDR2 SAAADI. Trimming took 2 bases from V and 6 from J; bases not matched to a gene: 8. This CDR3 has 16 amino acids. The CDR3 DNA is TGCGCCAGCAGTGAGCAGCGGGGGGGCAAGGTGGATACGCAGTATTTT. Encoded protein: CASSEQRGGKVDTQYF.

The chain is built from TRBV10-3 and TRBJ2-7, with 9 nucleotides matching TRBD2. Per the germline V gene, CDR1 is ENHRY and CDR2 is SYGVKD. CDR3 length: 14 amino acids. The trim removed 1 base at V and 6 bases at J, leaving 4 bases unmatched. The CDR3 protein is CAISELGSGSEQYF. The CDR3 nucleotides are TGTGCCATCAGTGAGTTGGGTAGCGGGAGCGAGCAGTACTTC.

This chain uses TRBV27 with TRBJ2-7, with D possibly matching TRBD1 (5 bases). The germline V gene has CDR1 MNHEY and CDR2 SMNVEV (reference sequence). V was pared by 0 bases and J by 7 bases, with 13 bases between. The CDR3 sequence is 14 residues long. Here the CDR3 DNA reads TGTGCCAGCAGTTTATCGGGGCAACCACGGGAGCAGTACTTC. Amino acids: CASSLSGQPREQYF.

The chain recombines TRBV2 with TRBJ2-2, with 7 bases that match TRBD1. Germline trimming cut 8 bases from V and 4 bases from J; bases unmatched to any gene: 10. The CDR3 is made up of 15 amino acids. CDR1 is SNHLY and CDR2 is FYNNEI in the germline V gene. The CDR3: CASGEGAPTTGELFF. Here the CDR3 DNA reads TGTGCCAGCGGAGAGGGGGCACCTACCACCGGGGAGCTGTTTTTT. The whole variable domain, remainder taken from reference TRBV2 and TRBJ2-2, is EPEVTQTPSHQVTQMGQEVILRCVPISNHLYFYWYRQILGQKVEFLVSFYNNEISEKSEIFDDQFSVERPDGSNFTLKIRSTKLEDSAMYFCASGEGAPTTGELFFGEGSRLTVL.